This is a list of T cell receptor beta chains from one sample in a study of spatial heterogeneity in lung cancer. TCRdb re-derived calls from the 5' RACE reads in MiXCR, one entry per CDR3 protein. This table has 3,000 to 4,500 distinct CDR3 sequences, about 7.7% appearing once. The input for sequencing was normal lung tissue next to the tumor, taken at surgery. Receptor source: a male donor with early-stage non-small cell lung cancer. Both conserved end residues are part of each CDR3. A D gene is named only where the DNA matches it firmly. The listing skips clone size in some rows; elsewhere it reads once, few, many or a size class.

v_call: TRBV5-5
j_call: TRBJ2-2
d_call: NA
cdr3_length: 17
clone_size: many
cdr3_aa: CASSFRGGAVNTGELFF
cdr3_nt: TGTGCCAGCAGCTTTAGAGGGGGAGCGGTTAACACCGGGGAGCTGTTTTTT

v_call: TRBV5-4
j_call: TRBJ2-3
d_call: TRBD2
cdr3_length: 18
clone_size: medium-sized
cdr3_aa: CASSPTSGGPHSTDTQYF
cdr3_nt: TGTGCCAGCAGCCCCACTAGCGGGGGCCCACATAGCACAGATACGCAGTATTTT

v_call: TRBV7-9
j_call: TRBJ2-1
d_call: TRBD2
cdr3_length: 17
clone_size: many
cdr3_aa: CASSATRLAGGWHEQFF
cdr3_nt: TGTGCCAGCAGCGCAACCCGACTAGCGGGAGGGTGGCATGAGCAGTTCTTC

v_call: TRBV30
j_call: TRBJ2-2
d_call: NA
cdr3_length: 13
clone_size: medium-sized
cdr3_aa: CAWMAGEPGELFF
cdr3_nt: TGTGCCTGGATGGCAGGGGAGCCCGGGGAGCTGTTTTTT

v_call: TRBV5-4
j_call: TRBJ1-1
d_call: NA
cdr3_length: 13
clone_size: many
cdr3_aa: CASSSTANTEAFF
cdr3_nt: TGTGCCAGCAGCTCGACAGCGAACACTGAAGCTTTCTTT

v_call: TRBV7-9
j_call: TRBJ2-5
d_call: NA
cdr3_length: 14
clone_size: many
cdr3_aa: CASSLAERKETQYF
cdr3_nt: TGTGCCAGCAGCTTAGCGGAGCGGAAAGAGACCCAGTACTTC

v_call: TRBV28
j_call: TRBJ2-2
d_call: NA
cdr3_length: 13
clone_size: many
cdr3_aa: CASIKANTGELFF
cdr3_nt: TGTGCCAGCATTAAGGCGAACACCGGGGAGCTGTTTTTT

v_call: TRBV7-2
j_call: TRBJ2-3
d_call: TRBD2
cdr3_length: 14
clone_size: medium-sized
cdr3_aa: CASRGGTRVDTQYF
cdr3_nt: TGTGCCAGCAGGGGAGGGACTAGAGTCGATACGCAGTATTTT

v_call: TRBV14
j_call: TRBJ2-7
d_call: NA
cdr3_length: 13
clone_size: NA
cdr3_aa: CASSQSQILEQYF
cdr3_nt: TGTGCCAGCAGCCAATCTCAGATTCTGGAGCAGTACTTC

v_call: TRBV20-1
j_call: TRBJ1-4
d_call: TRBD1
cdr3_length: 14
clone_size: many
cdr3_aa: CSATPGQGLEKLFF
cdr3_nt: TGCAGTGCCACCCCGGGACAGGGACTAGAAAAACTGTTTTTT

v_call: TRBV11-2
j_call: TRBJ2-5
d_call: TRBD2
cdr3_length: 14
clone_size: medium-sized
cdr3_aa: CASSLSGRRETQYF
cdr3_nt: TGTGCCAGCAGCTTAAGCGGGAGGAGAGAGACCCAGTACTTC

v_call: TRBV9
j_call: TRBJ2-3
d_call: TRBD2
cdr3_length: 18
clone_size: medium-sized
cdr3_aa: CASSVTPLAGGAVDTQYF
cdr3_nt: TGTGCCAGCAGCGTCACCCCCCTAGCGGGGGGGGCGGTAGATACGCAGTATTTT

v_call: TRBV3-1
j_call: TRBJ2-3
d_call: TRBD2
cdr3_length: 17
clone_size: many
cdr3_aa: CASSQRLGMGGSDTQYF
cdr3_nt: TGTGCCAGCAGCCAACGTCTAGGAATGGGGGGGTCCGATACGCAGTATTTT

v_call: TRBV7-2
j_call: TRBJ1-4
d_call: NA
cdr3_length: 14
clone_size: NA
cdr3_aa: CASSLDGGSEKLIF
cdr3_nt: TGTGCCAGCAGCTTAGACGGGGGGAGTGAAAAACTGATTTTT

v_call: TRBV20-1
j_call: TRBJ1-3
d_call: NA
cdr3_length: 13
clone_size: NA
cdr3_aa: CSARQISGNTIYF
cdr3_nt: TGCAGTGCTAGACAGATCTCTGGAAACACCATATATTTT

v_call: TRBV27
j_call: TRBJ2-6
d_call: NA
cdr3_length: 14
clone_size: many
cdr3_aa: CASSPYSGANVLTF
cdr3_nt: TGTGCCAGCAGCCCGTACTCTGGGGCCAACGTCCTGACTTTC

v_call: TRBV24-1
j_call: TRBJ2-1
d_call: NA
cdr3_length: 12
clone_size: NA
cdr3_aa: CATSVSGHEQFF
cdr3_nt: TGTGCCACCAGTGTATCGGGGCACGAGCAGTTCTTC

v_call: TRBV20-1
j_call: TRBJ1-5
d_call: NA
cdr3_length: 14
clone_size: many
cdr3_aa: CSARTGVSNQPQHF
cdr3_nt: TGCAGTGCGCGGACGGGGGTAAGCAATCAGCCCCAGCATTTT

v_call: TRBV5-1
j_call: TRBJ1-5
d_call: NA
cdr3_length: 14
clone_size: NA
cdr3_aa: CASKLGQGNQPQHF
cdr3_nt: TGCGCCAGCAAACTGGGTCAGGGCAATCAGCCCCAGCATTTT

v_call: TRBV5-1
j_call: TRBJ2-3
d_call: NA
cdr3_length: 15
clone_size: NA
cdr3_aa: CASSLAGLYTDTQYF
cdr3_nt: TGCGCCAGCAGCTTGGCCGGGTTATACACAGATACGCAGTATTTT

v_call: TRBV7-2
j_call: TRBJ2-3
d_call: TRBD2
cdr3_length: 16
clone_size: medium-sized
cdr3_aa: CASSLQGGGLTDTQYF
cdr3_nt: TGTGCCAGCAGCCTTCAAGGCGGGGGGTTGACAGATACGCAGTATTTT

v_call: TRBV29-1
j_call: TRBJ2-1
d_call: TRBD2
cdr3_length: 14
clone_size: medium-sized
cdr3_aa: CSVGGLAGTNEQFF
cdr3_nt: TGCAGCGTTGGTGGACTAGCGGGAACGAATGAGCAGTTCTTC

v_call: TRBV7-2
j_call: TRBJ2-3
d_call: TRBD1
cdr3_length: 15
clone_size: medium-sized
cdr3_aa: CASSPQTGWTDTQYF
cdr3_nt: TGTGCCAGCAGCCCACAGACAGGGTGGACAGATACGCAGTATTTT

v_call: TRBV9
j_call: TRBJ2-7
d_call: TRBD1
cdr3_length: 12
clone_size: NA
cdr3_aa: CASGQGAYEQYF
cdr3_nt: TGTGCCAGCGGACAGGGGGCCTACGAGCAGTACTTC